This T cell receptor beta chain was identified during a study of control samples from healthy donors and cancer patients. Per the germline V gene, CDR1 is LNHNV and CDR2 is YYDKDF (reference sequence). The CDR3 totals 12 residues. V was pared by 8 bases and J by 8 bases, with 5 bases of the junction left unmatched. Profiled with immunoSEQ multiplex PCR; TCRdb holds only in-frame clones, not every one. The data contain about 130,000 clones, 85% to 95% of them singletons. This chain connects TRBV15 to TRBJ2-2, with 7 bases matching TRBD2. This sequence was found in a young man in good health. Sequencing used blood. CDR3 nucleotide sequence: TGTGCCACCGCAGTACTAGCGGGGGAGCTGTTTTTT. This encodes CATAVLAGELFF.